Listed here are 5 T cell receptor beta chains from one sample, sequenced in a study of blood T cell repertoires in COVID-19. Produced via immunoSEQ multiplex PCR; TCRdb's table is partial and in-frame only. The sample lists tens of thousands of clones, roughly 82% occurring once. Sequenced sample: peripheral blood. The receptors shown here come from a man aged 35-49 years with acute or convalescent COVID-19.

The chain is built from TRBV28 and TRBJ1-3; TRBD1 matches 7 bases. Looked up from germline, CDR1 is MDHEN and CDR2 is SYDVKM. With 7 bases clipped from V and 0 bases from J, the junction kept 6 bases outside the gene matches. The CDR3 runs 15 residues. CDR3 sequence: CASTRGGYSGNTIYF. CDR3 coding DNA: TGTGCCAGCACCCGAGGGGGCTACTCTGGAAACACCATATATTTT. The entire variable domain, with the rest obtained from reference TRBV28 and TRBJ1-3, is as follows: DVKVTQSSRYLVKRTGEKVFLECVQDMDHENMFWYRQDPGLGLRLIYFSYDVKMKEKGDIPEGYSVSREKKERFSLILESASTNQTSMYLCASTRGGYSGNTIYFGEGSWLTVV.

This rearrangement joins TRBV18 to TRBJ1-1; TRBD1 aligns across 7 bases. CDR3 size: 15 residues. Germline V gene data show CDR1 as KGHSH and CDR2 as LQKENI. The J segment lost 1 base and the V segment lost 3 bases, leaving 5 bases of the junction unmatched. CDR3 loop: CASSPRGVANTEAFF. CDR3 in DNA: TGTGCCAGCTCACCCAGGGGGGTCGCGAACACTGAAGCTTTCTTT.

The chain combines TRBV12-3 or TRBV12-4 with TRBJ2-7; D not certain. Trimming shortened V by 6 bases and J by 1 base, and 10 bases separated the two germline ends. This CDR3 is built from 13 residues. The CDR3 sequence is CASSPPESYEQYF. The DNA of the CDR3 is TGTGCCAGCAGCCCCCCGGAGTCCTACGAGCAGTACTTC.

The chain has TRBV9 and TRBJ1-5; TRBD1 might be the D (6 bases). The CDR3 is made up of 12 amino acids. The germline gives CDR1 SGDLS, CDR2 YYNGEE. Trimming removed 7 bases at V and 4 bases at J, with 9 bases between. CDR3 sequence: CASGRGNQPQHF. Here the CDR3 DNA reads TGTGCCAGCGGAAGGGGGAATCAGCCCCAGCATTTT.

V is TRBV4-1 and J is TRBJ2-6; D remains unclear. The CDR3 runs to 16 residues. The V gene's germline CDR1 is MGHRA and CDR2 YSYEKL. Trimming removed 4 bases from V and 1 base from J, with 11 bases in between. The CDR3 nucleotides are TGCGCCAGCAGCCGGTACACAAGTTCTGGGGCCAACGTCCTGACTTTC. It specifies CASSRYTSSGANVLTF.